This TCR beta chain was sequenced during a study of identical twins (dated by TCRdb to about 2016). For the wider study: TCR alpha and beta repertoires from monozygotic twins, unrelated adults of various ages and cord blood were deep-sequenced to test whether fetal clonotypes persist. Replicate twin experiments were performed at different times using different library preparation protocols to rule out contamination.

V is clipped by 3 bases and J by 4 bases, and the sequence between their germline boundaries is 10 bases long. Counted from cysteine to phenylalanine, this CDR3 has 14 amino acids. Of all the DNA, just the CDR3 is kept, 42 bases in frame from base 1. The germline V gene provides CDR1 LGHNA and CDR2 YNFKEQ. Study-wide conclusions, independent of this receptor: Invariant T cells such as MAIT and iNKT could partly confound zero-insertion analyses, although diverse VJ usage argued against such confounding for most clonotypes. Fewer insertions were carried by abundant cord blood beta clonotypes, a similar but weaker trend appeared in young adult naive repertoires, and no such trend appeared in memory repertoires. In beta out-of-frame sequences, excess twin sharing was weaker, because having fewer shared sequences lowered the signal-to-noise ratio. Because the same donors could not be followed over many years, conclusions were based on cross-sectional statistical analysis. Out-of-frame TCR alpha sequences shared between twins showed an excess of low generation-probability sequences compared with coincidental sharing between unrelated individuals. In monozygotic twins, out-of-frame TCR alpha sharing was systematically underestimated by recombination models, although the models agreed with sharing between unrelated individuals.

The library relied on 5' RACE. Sequencing relied on an Illumina HiSeq 2000. Template switching added a universal primer binding site, and the final cDNA carried a unique molecular identifier that allowed TCR cDNA molecules to be counted accurately. First-strand cDNA for TCR alpha and beta chains was synthesized from specific primers in the conserved constant-segment region. To control for contamination, every cDNA library was double barcoded, receiving both a SMART-Mk sample barcode and Illumina barcodes. Two successive PCR steps introduced TruSeq adapter sequences along with Illumina sample barcodes. The TCR alpha and beta cDNA libraries were sequenced on the Illumina HiSeq platform using custom primers. As for the authors' bioinformatics: MiGEC processed the raw reads to extract unique molecular identifiers, while MiXCR was used to determine the CDR3 positions. For each individual, recombination models were inferred using an EM algorithm with the repgenHMM and IGoR tools. Shared clonotypes were analyzed with the tcR package in R, and sharing was normalized by the product of cloneset sizes. Out-of-frame nonproductive sequences were analyzed to study raw recombination free of thymic and clonal selection effects. TCRdb cleaned the public reads at Q25 with fastp, built clones with MiXCR and kept in-frame beta chains. Rows merge per CDR3 protein into single entries with the most common DNA and genes. For this entry, the V and J calls and clone size follow TCRdb and not the study's own pipeline. Within this sample are a few hundred thousand distinct CDR3 sequences, with about 8.3% of them counted one time only. The top ten hold 2.5% to 3.5% of the sample.

Only healthy Caucasian donors were included. Three pairs of female monozygotic twins, all aged roughly 18 to 29 years, made up the twin cohort. Positive isolation kits from Invitrogen were used to isolate the CD4+ and CD8+ T cell populations. The sample holds a few counts of this clonotype. No cognate antigen has been identified for it. No per-base quality is available; no much larger clone lies one base away. The same sample was also used in a study of yellow fever vaccine responses in identical twins. The second paper further reports: The T cell response to vaccination in identical twins was reported by the authors to appear partly convergent and partly personalized. The study precisely tracked vaccine-responding T cell clones in identical twins.

The chain joins TRBV4-2 to TRBJ2-4; confidence is insufficient to name the D gene. Sequencing was carried out using CD8+ T cells sorted from blood. This TCR was recovered from a woman younger than 35 in good health. The CDR3 protein is CASSQATEKNIQYF. The sequenced DNA is TGTGCCAGCAGCCAGGCCACAGAAAAAAACATTCAGTACTTC.